These 30 T cell receptor beta chains were all obtained from the same sample, sequenced in a study of cytomegalovirus exposure and HLA in healthy donors. PCR was performed using 60 Vbeta and 13 Jbeta primers. Using immunoSEQ multiplex PCR, the repertoire was profiled, and TCRdb retains in-frame clones only, with some absent. The table has roughly 130,000 clones, 65% to 85% seen once. The specimen sequenced was PBMCs. These TCRs come from a woman in her thirties or forties in good health and CMV-seronegative.

The rearrangement joins TRBV6-5 to TRBJ1-4, with 7 positions matching TRBD1. J gave up 6 bases and V 10 bases, and 8 bases lay outside the gene matches. Germline assignment: CDR1 MNHEY and CDR2 SVGAGI. This CDR3 region has 13 residues. CDR3 sequence: CATLDRTHEKLFF. The CDR3 nucleotides read TGTGCCACCCTGGACAGGACTCATGAAAAACTGTTTTTT.

This sequence joins TRBV27 and TRBJ2-7; D remains unclear. The CDR3 runs 13 residues. V lost 6 bases, J lost 4 bases, and 13 bases lay in between. CDR1 is MNHEY and CDR2 is SMNVEV in the germline V gene (reference sequence). Written as DNA, the CDR3 is TGTGCCAGCAGCCCCGAGGCAGTTTACGAGCAGTACTTC. Its translation: CASSPEAVYEQYF.

This clone was seen a few times. V is TRBV19 and J is TRBJ2-4; D remains unclear. CDR3 length equals 16 residues. Germline V gene data show CDR1 as LNHDA and CDR2 as SQIVND (reference sequence). The ends were cut back, 8 bases at V and 1 base at J, with 18 bases in the middle. CDR3 in DNA: TGTGCCAGTTTACAAGGCCACAGTAACGCCAAAAACATTCAGTACTTC. This gives the protein CASLQGHSNAKNIQYF.

The chain joins TRBV4-1 to TRBJ1-4; D not certain. This CDR3 comprises 15 residues. Germline CDR1 reads MGHRA; CDR2 reads YSYEKL. The V and J ends lost 0 bases and 10 bases respectively, with 15 bases between them. CDR3: CASSQEAAAPGKLFF. CDR3 DNA sequence: TGCGCCAGCAGCCAAGAGGCGGCAGCCCCGGGAAAACTGTTTTTT.

This chain uses TRBV5-4 with TRBJ1-2; 10 bases map to TRBD1. CDR3 length: 13 amino acids. Trimming removed 0 bases from V and 8 bases from J; junction bases left unmatched: 1. Per germline, CDR1 SGHNT and CDR2 YYREEE (reference sequence). The DNA of the CDR3 is TGTGCCAGCAGCTTGGAGACAGGGGGCGGCTACACCTTC. Translating it yields CASSLETGGGYTF.

The chain employs TRBV2 and TRBJ2-5, with 8 nucleotides matching TRBD2. V shed 4 bases, J shed 5 bases, and the junction held 9 bases outside the gene matches. Germline-derived CDR1 and CDR2 are SNHLY and FYNNEI. The CDR3 extends over 15 amino acids. The DNA for the CDR3 is TGTGCCAGCAGTGCCATTTTCGGGGGGGCCGAGACCCAGTACTTC. Its translation is CASSAIFGGAETQYF.

The sample holds one count of this clone. V and J are TRBV7-9 and TRBJ2-2; 9 bases match TRBD1. V was pared by 6 bases and J by 4 bases, with 9 bases of the junction left unmatched. The CDR3 runs 16 residues. The germline CDR1 and CDR2 sequences are SEHNR and FQNEAQ (reference sequence). CDR3 nucleotides: TGTGCCAGCAGTTATAGACCGGGACAGGGCACCGGGGAGCTGTTTTTT. Residues: CASSYRPGQGTGELFF.

The gene calls are TRBV7-9 and TRBJ1-1; D gene unclear. Germline loops: CDR1 SEHNR, CDR2 FQNEAQ (reference sequence). This CDR3 contains 15 residues. Trimming removed 2 bases at V and 3 bases at J, with 13 bases between. CDR3 bases: TGTGCCAGCAGCTTATTCGGACTCATGGACACTGAAGCTTTCTTT. Translated: CASSLFGLMDTEAFF.

This clone came up once. The rearrangement links TRBV5-6 to TRBJ1-1; 8 bases fit TRBD1. CDR3 length equals 16 residues. V dropped 1 base and J dropped 7; count of bases not matched to a gene: 12. The germline gives CDR1 SGHDT, CDR2 YYEEEE. DNA for the CDR3: TGTGCCAGCAGCTTGCCCGTGAGGGCAGGGGGCGTTGAAGCTTTCTTT. This codes for CASSLPVRAGGVEAFF.

The gene calls are TRBV7-2 and TRBJ2-7; TRBD2 agrees at 7 bases. The germline CDR1 and CDR2 sequences are SGHTA and FQGNSA. V shed 5 bases and J 2 bases; nucleotides not matched to a gene: 6. This CDR3 is built from 14 residues. The CDR3 loop is CASSPELATYEQYF. The CDR3 DNA sequence: TGTGCCAGCAGCCCCGAACTAGCGACCTACGAGCAGTACTTC.

The chain links TRBV4-1 to TRBJ1-5; D is ambiguous. Germline-derived CDR1 and CDR2 are MGHRA and YSYEKL. V lost 0 bases and J lost 0, with 9 bases in between. The CDR3 length is 16 residues. The CDR3: CASSQDPGNSNQPQHF. In nucleotides, the CDR3 is TGCGCCAGCAGCCAAGATCCGGGTAATAGCAATCAGCCCCAGCATTTT.

This clone was counted a single time. The CDR3 nucleotides read TGCGCCAGCAGCTTGACCGGGACTAGTGGCAATGAGCAGTTCTTC. Translating it yields CASSLTGTSGNEQFF. The chain employs TRBV5-1 and TRBJ2-1, with 8 bases fitting TRBD2. CDR1 and CDR2 (germline): SGHRS, YFSETQ. This CDR3 has 15 residues. The J segment lost 6 bases and the V segment lost 1 base, leaving 6 bases of the junction unmatched.

This clone has a handful of counts. The rearrangement joins TRBV27 to TRBJ2-7; TRBD1 agrees at 8 bases. Unmatched junction bases numbered 6, after V lost 8 bases and J lost 3 bases. The CDR3 spans 13 residues. Germline CDR1 reads MNHEY; CDR2 reads SMNVEV (reference sequence). The CDR3 coding sequence is TGTGCCAGCGGACAGGGATCTCACTACGAGCAGTACTTC. This codes for CASGQGSHYEQYF.

This rearrangement joins TRBV6-1 to TRBJ2-7; 8 bases align to TRBD1. J was trimmed by 6 bases and V by 2 bases; bases with no gene match: 12. In germline, CDR1 is MNHNS, CDR2 SASEGT. The CDR3 spans 16 residues. As DNA, the CDR3 is TGTGCCAGCAGTGAAAGGTTAGGGCAGGGGGCGATCGAGCAGTACTTC. Protein: CASSERLGQGAIEQYF.

The chain joins TRBV6-4 to TRBJ2-1; TRBD2 matches 10 bases. The V gene's germline CDR1 is MRHNA and CDR2 SNTAGT. This CDR3 comprises 15 residues. V trimming: 5 bases; J trimming: 7 bases; junction bases outside the gene matches: 8. CDR3 in amino acids: CASSSMGLARNEQFF. The DNA for the CDR3 is TGTGCCAGCAGTTCAATGGGACTAGCGAGGAATGAGCAGTTCTTC.

The chain employs TRBV19 and TRBJ2-5, with 9 bases lining up with TRBD1. Near its end, the DNA agrees better with TRBJ2-7, so the J call may be wrong. Germline lookup yields CDR1 LNHDA and CDR2 SQIVND (reference sequence). The CDR3 totals 13 residues. CDR3 coding DNA: TGTGCCAGTTCGGGACAGGGTATCTACGAGCAGTACTTC. Protein: CASSGQGIYEQYF.

V and J are TRBV28 and TRBJ1-1; tentative D call: TRBD1 (5 bases). The CDR3 length is 12 residues. The germline V gene has CDR1 MDHEN and CDR2 SYDVKM. The ends were cut back, 8 bases at V and 8 bases at J, with 15 bases in the middle. The DNA for the CDR3 is TGTGCCAGCGGGCAGACAGCCACCGAAGCTTTCTTT. It specifies CASGQTATEAFF.

V and J are TRBV14 and TRBJ2-2; 7 bases align to TRBD2. This CDR3 comprises 14 residues. The trim removed 3 bases at V and 5 bases at J, leaving 3 bases unmatched. CDR1 is SGHDN, CDR2 FVKESK, per germline. In DNA form, the CDR3 reads TGTGCCAGCAGCCACCCTAGCGGAACCGGGGAGCTGTTTTTT. This sequence encodes CASSHPSGTGELFF.

The chain carries TRBV23-1 and TRBJ2-7; D unclear. TRBV23-1 is an open reading frame, and its role is uncertain. The CDR3 runs to 16 residues. Trimming pared 2 bases from V and 3 bases from J, leaving 17 bases between. The CDR3 DNA sequence: TGCGCCAGCAGTCAAAGGCGCAGCGTACCACTCTACGAGCAGTACTTC. Protein: CASSQRRSVPLYEQYF.

The V call is TRBV30, the J call TRBJ2-7; D unresolved. The CDR3 totals 13 residues. V was shortened by 3 bases and J by 3 bases, with 12 bases between the two germline ends. The germline CDR1 and CDR2 sequences are GTSNPN and SVGIG (reference sequence). This CDR3 is CAWSNTTNYEQYF. The CDR3 region has the DNA TGTGCCTGGAGCAACACCACTAACTACGAGCAGTACTTC.

This chain connects TRBV28 to TRBJ1-5; 8 bases agree with TRBD1. The V and J ends lost 5 bases and 4 bases, in that order; junction bases with no gene match: 7. The V gene's germline CDR1 is MDHEN and CDR2 SYDVKM. The CDR3 sequence is 15 residues long. Here the CDR3 DNA reads TGTGCCAGCAGTGAAATACAGGGGGGTAATCAGCCCCAGCATTTT. Translated, it gives CASSEIQGGNQPQHF.

The V gene is TRBV27, the J gene TRBJ2-7; 8 bases line up with TRBD1. This CDR3 spans 14 amino acids. The trim removed 5 bases at V and 5 bases at J, leaving 8 bases unmatched. Germline V gene lookup returns CDR1 MNHEY and CDR2 SMNVEV (reference sequence). The CDR3 here is CASSPRQGKNEQYF. Here the CDR3 DNA reads TGTGCCAGCAGTCCCCGACAGGGGAAGAACGAGCAGTACTTC.

The J gene is TRBJ2-1, the V gene TRBV5-5; D gene ambiguous. Germline-derived CDR1 and CDR2 are SGHKS and YYEKEE (reference sequence). V was shortened by 0 bases and J by 0 bases, with 7 bases between the two germline ends. This CDR3 comprises 15 residues. This chain's CDR3 is CASSLEVYSYNEQFF. The CDR3 region has the DNA TGTGCCAGCAGCTTGGAAGTCTACTCCTACAATGAGCAGTTCTTC.

V is TRBV30 and J is TRBJ1-1; 7 bases are a match to TRBD1. V trimming: 0 bases; J trimming: 3 bases; junction bases outside the gene matches: 1. The length of the CDR3 is 13 residues. Germline V gives CDR1 GTSNPN, CDR2 SVGIG (reference sequence). The DNA for the CDR3 is TGTGCCTGGAGTGTTGGACAGGACACTGAAGCTTTCTTT. Translated: CAWSVGQDTEAFF.

The rearrangement links TRBV4-2 to TRBJ2-1; 7 positions agree with TRBD2. This CDR3 spans 13 amino acids. The junction had 6 bases not matched to a gene; V was cut back by 0 bases and J by 13 bases. From germline, CDR1 is LGHNA and CDR2 YNFKEQ. CDR3 protein: CASSQDQRGLQFF. CDR3 nucleotide sequence: TGTGCCAGCAGCCAAGATCAGCGGGGTTTACAGTTCTTC.

The J gene is TRBJ2-5, the V gene TRBV11-2; 10 bases are shared with TRBD2. The V gene end was trimmed by 5 bases and the J gene end by 5 bases; junction bases not matched to a gene: 5. CDR3 length: 14 amino acids. Germline V gives CDR1 SGHAT, CDR2 FQNNGV. Here the CDR3 DNA reads TGTGCCAGCAGCGCGGGACTAGCGAGGGAGACCCAGTACTTC. It is translated as CASSAGLARETQYF.

The rearrangement uses TRBV19 and TRBJ2-5; the D gene is possibly TRBD2 (6 bases). This CDR3 comprises 16 residues. V lost 4 bases, J lost 5 bases, and 20 bases lay in between. In germline, CDR1 is LNHDA, CDR2 SQIVND (reference sequence). CDR3 residues: CASSRSGPSGGETQYF. The CDR3 bases are TGTGCCAGTAGTAGATCCGGACCCAGCGGAGGGGAGACCCAGTACTTC.

V is TRBV7-2 and J is TRBJ2-7; 8 bases match TRBD1. The junction had 6 bases not matched to a gene; V was cut back by 5 bases and J by 3 bases. CDR1 and CDR2 (germline): SGHTA, FQGNSA. This CDR3 has 14 amino acids. CDR3 DNA sequence: TGTGCCAGCAGCCGGACCGGGACAGGCTACGAGCAGTACTTC. Translation gives CASSRTGTGYEQYF.

This chain joins TRBV30 and TRBJ2-1; D is ambiguous. This CDR3 has 13 residues. CDR1 GTSNPN and CDR2 SVGIG come from the germline V gene (reference sequence). Here the CDR3 DNA reads TGTGCGGTGGGCCAGGCCTCCTACAATGAGCAGTTCTTC. Residues: CAVGQASYNEQFF.

This clone was seen only a few times. The chain has TRBV28 and TRBJ2-1; the D gene is possibly TRBD1 (5 bases). Germline loops: CDR1 MDHEN, CDR2 SYDVKM. The V gene lost 5 bases and the J gene lost 2 bases, with 16 bases spanning the gap. The CDR3 covers 16 residues. CDR3 bases: TGTGCCAGCAGTAGCATCGACAGCCCGCCCTACAATGAGCAGTTCTTC. Residues: CASSSIDSPPYNEQFF. Supplemented by reference TRBV28 and TRBJ2-1, the full variable domain reads DVKVTQSSRYLVKRTGEKVFLECVQDMDHENMFWYRQDPGLGLRLIYFSYDVKMKEKGDIPEGYSVSREKKERFSLILESASTNQTSMYLCASSSIDSPPYNEQFFGPGTRLTVL.